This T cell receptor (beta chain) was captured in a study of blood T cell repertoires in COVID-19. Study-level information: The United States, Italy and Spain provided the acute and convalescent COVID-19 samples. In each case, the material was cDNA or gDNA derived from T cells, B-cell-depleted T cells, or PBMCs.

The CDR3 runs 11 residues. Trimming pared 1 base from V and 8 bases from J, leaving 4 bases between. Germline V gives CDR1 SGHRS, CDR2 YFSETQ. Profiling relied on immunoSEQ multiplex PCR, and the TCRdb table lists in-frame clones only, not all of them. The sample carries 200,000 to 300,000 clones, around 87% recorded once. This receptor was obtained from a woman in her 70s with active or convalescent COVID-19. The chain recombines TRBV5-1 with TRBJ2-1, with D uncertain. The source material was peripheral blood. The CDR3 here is CASSLKHEQFF. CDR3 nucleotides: TGCGCCAGCAGCTTGAAGCATGAGCAGTTCTTC.